A selection of T cell receptor beta chains follows, all from one sample in a study of cytomegalovirus exposure and HLA in healthy donors. The assay was immunoSEQ multiplex PCR, and TCRdb's table has in-frame clones only and misses some. The sample table sets out about 67,000 clones. Sequenced material: PBMCs. The receptors here all came from a boy aged 10-17 years in good health and CMV-seronegative. Both conserved end residues are part of each CDR3. The D gene is left open where the match is weak. Where a row states a size, it is once, few, many or the class of an expanded clone; other rows omit it.

cdr3_aa cdr3_nt d_call cdr3_length clone_size j_call v_call
CASSLGYSSYEQYF TGTGCCAGCAGCTTAGGCTATTCCTCCTACGAGCAGTACTTC . 14 . TRBJ2-7 TRBV13
CASSYSSGGSDEQFF TGTGCCAGCAGTTACTCGAGCGGGGGGTCGGATGAGCAGTTCTTC TRBD2 15 . TRBJ2-1 TRBV6-5
CATRLGLAGGVNEQFF TGTGCCACGAGATTAGGACTAGCGGGAGGGGTCAATGAGCAGTTCTTC TRBD2 16 . TRBJ2-1 TRBV27
CASSRTGGENTEAFF TGCGCCAGCAGCCGTACAGGGGGCGAGAACACTGAAGCTTTCTTT TRBD1 15 . TRBJ1-1 TRBV5-1
CAWSDRQGLAGGPSEQFF TGTGCCTGGAGTGATCGGCAGGGGCTAGCGGGAGGGCCCAGTGAGCAGTTCTTC TRBD2 18 . TRBJ2-1 TRBV30
CASSEPGTDTQYF TGTGCCAGCAGTGAACCGGGGACAGATACGCAGTATTTT . 13 . TRBJ2-3 TRBV25-1
CASKGQGTPSSYNSPLHF TGTGCCAGTAAGGGGCAGGGCACCCCTAGCTCCTATAATTCACCCCTCCACTTT . 18 . TRBJ1-6 TRBV19
CASSLSTGAHGYTF TGTGCCAGCAGTCTTTCTACAGGGGCGCATGGCTACACCTTC TRBD1 14 . TRBJ1-2 TRBV27
CATSRDRGQTLSYGYTF TGTGCCACCAGCAGAGATCGAGGGCAGACTTTATCCTATGGCTACACCTTC . 17 . TRBJ1-2 TRBV15
CATSRGGQGEAFF TGTGCCACCAGCAGAGGGGGGCAAGGTGAAGCTTTCTTT . 13 . TRBJ1-1 TRBV15
CASSYSRDWPTYEQYF TGTGCCAGCAGCTACTCCCGGGACTGGCCGACCTACGAGCAGTACTTC . 16 . TRBJ2-7 TRBV7-6
CASSDPGEVSTDTQYF TGCGCCAGCAGTGACCCAGGGGAAGTAAGCACAGATACGCAGTATTTT . 16 . TRBJ2-3 TRBV10-2
CASSSGISTGELFF TGTGCCAGCAGCTCGGGGATCTCCACCGGGGAGCTGTTTTTT . 14 . TRBJ2-2 TRBV13
CASSFTSGGVDEQFF TGTGCCAGCAGCTTCACTAGCGGGGGGGTAGATGAGCAGTTCTTC TRBD2 15 medium-sized TRBJ2-1 TRBV7-6
CASSLGHRQGTARNTEAFF TGTGCCAGCAGCTTAGGACACCGACAGGGGACGGCTAGGAACACTGAAGCTTTCTTT TRBD1 19 . TRBJ1-1 TRBV7-9
CASSRGGAGTEAFF TGTGCCAGCAGTCGAGGGGGCGCGGGCACTGAAGCTTTCTTT TRBD1 14 . TRBJ1-1 TRBV6-5
CASSPPGTGNQPQHF TGTGCCAGCAGCCCCCCCGGGACAGGGAATCAGCCCCAGCATTTT TRBD1 15 . TRBJ1-5 TRBV14
CASSEWLDGRPHEQYF TGTGCCAGCAGTGAATGGTTGGACGGGAGGCCCCACGAGCAGTACTTC TRBD2 16 . TRBJ2-7 TRBV25-1
CASSLSAGGREKLFF TGCGCCAGCAGCTTGTCCGCAGGGGGGCGAGAAAAACTGTTTTTT TRBD1 15 . TRBJ1-4 TRBV5-1
CASSERISGSSYNEQFF TGTGCCAGCAGTGAAAGAATAAGCGGAAGCTCCTACAATGAGCAGTTCTTC . 17 . TRBJ2-1 TRBV6-1
CASRRTGQANTEAFF TGTGCCAGCAGAAGAACCGGACAGGCGAACACTGAAGCTTTCTTT TRBD1 15 . TRBJ1-1 TRBV6-5
CASSLPGSIYEQYF TGTGCCAGCAGCTTGCCAGGGTCGATCTACGAGCAGTACTTC . 14 . TRBJ2-7 TRBV5-4
CASSFGQGPYEQYF TGTGCCAGCAGCTTTGGACAGGGCCCATACGAGCAGTACTTC TRBD1 14 . TRBJ2-7 TRBV13
CASREPAWEKLFF TGTGCCAGCAGGGAGCCTGCATGGGAAAAACTGTTTTTT . 13 . TRBJ1-4 TRBV6-4
CASSGQGPNTEAFF TGTGCCAGCAGTGGACAGGGGCCGAACACTGAAGCTTTCTTT TRBD1 14 . TRBJ1-1 TRBV2
CASSRTSGVIEQYF TGTGCCAGTAGTCGGACTAGCGGGGTCATCGAGCAGTACTTC TRBD2 14 . TRBJ2-7 TRBV19
CASSWISGASYEQYF TGTGCCAGTAGCTGGATTAGCGGGGCTTCCTACGAGCAGTACTTC TRBD2 15 . TRBJ2-7 TRBV19
CAINRNSPLHF TGTGCCATTAACAGGAATTCACCCCTCCACTTT . 11 . TRBJ1-6 TRBV2
CASSDPPGISDTQYF TGTGCCAGCAGTGACCCGCCCGGGATCTCAGATACGCAGTATTTT . 15 . TRBJ2-3 TRBV9
CSVEELDSDYGYTF TGCAGCGTTGAAGAGTTGGACAGCGATTATGGCTACACCTTC . 14 . TRBJ1-2 TRBV29-1
CASSLRGRDYEQYF TGTGCCAGCAGTTTAAGGGGCAGAGATTACGAGCAGTACTTC . 14 . TRBJ2-7 TRBV27
CAFSVGGAQETQYF TGTGCCTTCTCCGTGGGGGGGGCCCAAGAGACCCAGTACTTC . 14 . TRBJ2-5 TRBV30
CASSPGLGAEQFF TGTGCCAGCAGCCCAGGCTTGGGGGCTGAGCAGTTCTTC . 13 . TRBJ2-1 TRBV7-2
CSVAPGTSGGGDEQFF TGCAGCGTTGCTCCCGGGACTAGCGGGGGAGGGGATGAGCAGTTCTTC TRBD2 16 . TRBJ2-1 TRBV29-1
CASSPGQEKSYEQYF TGTGCCAGCTCACCGGGACAGGAGAAATCCTACGAGCAGTACTTC TRBD1 15 . TRBJ2-7 TRBV18
CASRELAGGSTDTQYF TGTGCCAGCAGGGAACTAGCGGGAGGGAGCACAGATACGCAGTATTTT TRBD2 16 . TRBJ2-3 TRBV2
CASSFPGHFSGANVLTF TGTGCCAGCAGCTTCCCGGGACACTTCTCTGGGGCCAACGTCCTGACTTTC . 17 . TRBJ2-6 TRBV5-6
CASTRTGGGNQPQHF TGTGCCAGTACCCGGACAGGGGGCGGCAATCAGCCCCAGCATTTT TRBD1 15 . TRBJ1-5 TRBV19
CASSYSIPGYEQYF TGTGCCAGCAGTTACTCGATCCCGGGTTACGAGCAGTACTTC . 14 . TRBJ2-7 TRBV6-5
CASSGQLRTEAFF TGTGCCAGTAGTGGGCAGTTGCGCACTGAAGCTTTCTTT . 13 . TRBJ1-1 TRBV19
CASSLSATVNTEAFF TGTGCCAGCAGTCTTTCCGCAACAGTTAACACTGAAGCTTTCTTT . 15 . TRBJ1-1 TRBV27
CASSIEFGRDYNQPQHF TGTGCCAGTAGTATAGAGTTTGGCAGGGACTACAATCAGCCCCAGCATTTT . 17 . TRBJ1-5 TRBV19
CASALSGGTGELFF TGCGCCAGCGCGTTATCAGGGGGCACCGGGGAGCTGTTTTTT TRBD1 14 . TRBJ2-2 TRBV5-1
CASVGTNHYGYTF TGTGCCAGTGTGGGGACAAATCACTATGGCTACACCTTC . 13 . TRBJ1-2 TRBV6-5
CASSLRQGAEHYGYTF TGCGCCAGCAGTCTTAGACAGGGGGCGGAACACTATGGCTACACCTTC TRBD1 16 . TRBJ1-2 TRBV4-3
CASSIQGQYNEKLFF TGTGCCAGTAGTATACAGGGACAGTATAATGAAAAACTGTTTTTT TRBD1 15 . TRBJ1-4 TRBV19
CASSGTWADGELFF TGCGCCAGCAGCGGGACATGGGCGGACGGGGAGCTGTTTTTT . 14 . TRBJ2-2 TRBV5-1
CASGAYYEQYF TGTGCCAGCGGAGCCTACTACGAGCAGTACTTC . 11 . TRBJ2-7 TRBV2
CASRLTGGSSGANVLTF TGTGCCAGTCGATTGACAGGGGGGAGCTCTGGGGCCAACGTCCTGACTTTC TRBD1 17 . TRBJ2-6 TRBV27
CATSRGLTDSGANVLTF TGTGCCACCAGCAGAGGCTTGACTGACTCTGGGGCCAACGTCCTGACTTTC . 17 . TRBJ2-6 TRBV15
CASSSRGWGGEQYF TGTGCCAGCAGCTCGCGGGGCTGGGGAGGCGAGCAGTACTTC . 14 . TRBJ2-7 TRBV5-6
CASSGTGGNQPQHF TGTGCCAGTAGCGGGACAGGGGGCAATCAGCCCCAGCATTTT TRBD1 14 . TRBJ1-5 TRBV19
CASGGMATSTDTQYF TGCGCCAGCGGCGGAATGGCCACTAGCACAGATACGCAGTATTTT . 15 . TRBJ2-3 TRBV5-1
CASSLRQGIADTQYF TGTGCCAGCAGCCTCAGACAGGGGATCGCAGATACGCAGTATTTT TRBD1 15 . TRBJ2-3 TRBV13
CASSYSSGGGYNEQFF TGTGCCAGCAGTTACTCGAGCGGGGGGGGGTACAATGAGCAGTTCTTC TRBD2 16 . TRBJ2-1 TRBV6-5